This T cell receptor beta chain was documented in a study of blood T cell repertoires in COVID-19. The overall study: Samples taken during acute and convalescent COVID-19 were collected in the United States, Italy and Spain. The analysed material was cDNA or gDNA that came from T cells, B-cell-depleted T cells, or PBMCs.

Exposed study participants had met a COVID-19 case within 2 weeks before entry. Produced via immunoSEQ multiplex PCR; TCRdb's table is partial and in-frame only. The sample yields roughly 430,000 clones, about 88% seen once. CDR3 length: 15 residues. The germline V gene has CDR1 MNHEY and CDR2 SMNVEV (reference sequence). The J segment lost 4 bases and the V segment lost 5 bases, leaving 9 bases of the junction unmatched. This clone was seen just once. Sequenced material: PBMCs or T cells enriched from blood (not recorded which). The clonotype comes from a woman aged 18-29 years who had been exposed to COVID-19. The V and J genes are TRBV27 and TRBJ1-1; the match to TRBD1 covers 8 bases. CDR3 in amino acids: CASSLHQGAGTEAFF. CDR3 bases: TGTGCCAGCAGTCTCCACCAGGGGGCAGGCACTGAAGCTTTCTTT.